A selection of T cell receptor beta chains follows, all from one sample in a study of blood T cells in healthy people across ages. TCRdb processed the 5' RACE reads anew with MiXCR; each CDR3 protein has one entry. The sample includes around 800,000 distinct CDR3 sequences, about half of them seen just once. The sample was blood. The receptors here all came from an elderly man in good health. Each CDR3 is given with its conserved first and last residue. D genes are given only for firm matches. Expanded clones get a size class; other rows say once, few or many, or leave the size out.

d_call: TRBD1
j_call: TRBJ1-2
clone_size: -
v_call: TRBV29-1
cdr3_aa: CSVVGQGAGGYTF
cdr3_nt: TGCAGCGTTGTAGGGCAGGGGGCTGGGGGCTACACCTTC

d_call: -
j_call: TRBJ2-7
clone_size: -
v_call: TRBV5-1
cdr3_aa: CASSVGDAYEQYF
cdr3_nt: TGCGCCAGCAGCGTGGGGGACGCCTACGAGCAGTACTTC

d_call: TRBD2
j_call: TRBJ2-7
clone_size: many
v_call: TRBV7-2
cdr3_aa: CASSLALAGGPPYEQYF
cdr3_nt: TGTGCCAGCAGCTTAGCGCTAGCGGGAGGCCCGCCATACGAGCAGTACTTC

d_call: -
j_call: TRBJ2-3
clone_size: -
v_call: TRBV10-3
cdr3_aa: CAINAGSTDTQYF
cdr3_nt: TGTGCCATCAATGCGGGAAGCACAGATACGCAGTATTTT

d_call: -
j_call: TRBJ2-3
clone_size: -
v_call: TRBV10-2
cdr3_aa: CASSEWDHRGTDTQYF
cdr3_nt: TGCGCCAGCAGTGAGTGGGACCACCGTGGCACAGATACGCAGTATTTT

d_call: -
j_call: TRBJ2-7
clone_size: once
v_call: TRBV15
cdr3_aa: CATSREVTSGEQYF
cdr3_nt: TGTGCCACCAGCAGGGAGGTTACCTCGGGCGAGCAGTACTTC

d_call: -
j_call: TRBJ2-5
clone_size: -
v_call: TRBV15
cdr3_aa: CATSRASTQETQYF
cdr3_nt: TGTGCCACCAGCAGAGCCTCTACCCAAGAGACCCAGTACTTC

d_call: TRBD2
j_call: TRBJ2-2
clone_size: -
v_call: TRBV5-1
cdr3_aa: CASSQQGLALNTGELFF
cdr3_nt: TGCGCCAGCAGTCAACAAGGACTAGCGCTGAACACCGGGGAGCTGTTTTTT

d_call: TRBD1
j_call: TRBJ2-3
clone_size: -
v_call: TRBV24-1
cdr3_aa: CATRQTGGADTQYF
cdr3_nt: TGTGCCACCAGACAGACAGGGGGAGCAGATACGCAGTATTTT

d_call: -
j_call: TRBJ2-7
clone_size: few
v_call: TRBV28
cdr3_aa: CASSSLGPGSYEQYF
cdr3_nt: TGTGCCAGCAGTTCGCTGGGCCCCGGTTCCTACGAGCAGTACTTC

d_call: -
j_call: TRBJ2-1
clone_size: few
v_call: TRBV28
cdr3_aa: CASSFPLQGVYNEQFF
cdr3_nt: TGTGCCAGCAGTTTTCCATTACAGGGAGTCTACAATGAGCAGTTCTTC

d_call: -
j_call: TRBJ1-2
clone_size: -
v_call: TRBV4-3
cdr3_aa: CAGSQGTANYDYTF
cdr3_nt: TGCGCCGGCAGCCAAGGAACAGCTAACTATGACTACACCTTC

d_call: -
j_call: TRBJ2-7
clone_size: -
v_call: TRBV9
cdr3_aa: CASSVEQDPYEQYF
cdr3_nt: TGTGCCAGCAGCGTAGAACAGGACCCCTACGAGCAGTACTTC

d_call: TRBD1
j_call: TRBJ1-2
clone_size: -
v_call: TRBV7-9
cdr3_aa: CASSLSGTGLGYTF
cdr3_nt: TGTGCCAGCAGCTTAAGCGGGACAGGGCTTGGCTACACCTTC

d_call: -
j_call: TRBJ2-7
clone_size: medium-sized
v_call: TRBV6-6
cdr3_aa: CASTLEGKQYF
cdr3_nt: TGTGCCAGCACCCTCGAGGGGAAGCAGTACTTC

d_call: TRBD2
j_call: TRBJ2-1
clone_size: -
v_call: TRBV2
cdr3_aa: CASKEGLVGEQFF
cdr3_nt: TGTGCCAGCAAAGAGGGACTAGTAGGGGAGCAGTTCTTC